This T cell receptor (beta chain) was profiled in a study of control samples from healthy donors and cancer patients (dated by TCRdb to the early 2020s). Turning to this clone: Its antigen is still unknown. No much larger clone is present one base from it, and per-base qualities are unavailable.

The library was produced with the immunoSEQ multiplex PCR assay. The clones in this table, taken by TCRdb from immuneACCESS, are in-frame only. Not every clone is retained; where verified, under half of the shortfall comes from an unresolved V gene, and the cause of the rest is unknown. This sample is represented by approximately 50,000 clones; approximately 90% of them were singletons. Together, the top ten hold more than 12% of the sample. V drops 4 bases and J drops 0 bases, leaving 13 bases in between. The germline V gene (reference sequence) provides CDR1 LGHDT and CDR2 YNNKEL. The CDR3 runs 15 residues from the cysteine to the phenylalanine. Of all the DNA, just the CDR3 is kept, 45 bases in frame from base 1.

The TCR sequence derives from a man aged 55 to 70 with head and neck cancer. The material sequenced was PBMCs. This chain is built from TRBV3-1 (or the pseudogene TRBV3-2) and TRBJ2-7, with a tentative D gene TRBD2 over 6 matching bases. The DNA reads as follows: TGTGCCAGCAGCCCCCGTGGGGGGAGCTCCTACGAGCAGTACTTC. Translated, it gives CASSPRGGSSYEQYF.